Shown below are 27 T cell receptor beta chains from a single sample sequenced in a study of blood T cell repertoires in COVID-19. The repertoire was sequenced with immunoSEQ multiplex PCR; TCRdb's copy has only in-frame clones and lacks some. Here the sample spans roughly 260,000 clones, approximately 92% being singletons. What was sequenced was peripheral blood. The receptor set was obtained from a person under 35 with COVID-19, enrolled during active disease.

The chain is built from TRBV23-1 and TRBJ1-4, with unresolved D. TRBV23-1 belongs to the ORF category, with a function that is uncertain. The CDR3 has 12 amino acids. Trimming removed 8 bases at V and 6 bases at J, with 10 bases between. CDR3 DNA sequence: TGCGCCAGCGGCACAGCCGATGAAAAACTGTTTTTT. As protein: CASGTADEKLFF.

The chain's CDR3 is CASSEVQGRSYGYTF. CDR3 nucleotides: TGTGCCAGCAGTGAGGTGCAGGGTCGGAGCTATGGCTACACCTTC. The gene calls are TRBV2 and TRBJ1-2; D might be TRBD1 (5 bases). This CDR3 is built from 15 residues. In germline, CDR1 is SNHLY, CDR2 FYNNEI. Trimming shortened V by 3 bases and J by 4 bases, and 15 bases separated the two germline ends.

This clone came up a few times. The same CDR3 arises from other DNA sequences in this sample as well. The rearrangement links TRBV13 to TRBJ1-1; 7 positions agree with TRBD1. The CDR3 is 15 amino acids. The junction had 5 bases not matched to a gene; V was cut back by 3 bases and J by 1 base. Germline V gene sequence: CDR1 PRHDT, CDR2 FYEKMQ (reference sequence). CDR3 nucleotides: TGTGCCAGCAGCTTGGCAGGGGGAGGGAACACTGAAGCTTTCTTT. This sequence encodes CASSLAGGGNTEAFF. Combining the CDR3 with reference TRBV13 and TRBJ1-1 gives the whole variable domain AAGVIQSPRHLIKEKRETATLKCYPIPRHDTVYWYQQGPGQDPQFLISFYEKMQSDKGSIPDRFSAQQFSDYHSELNMSSLELGDSALYFCASSLAGGGNTEAFFGQGTRLTVV.

This clone was seen only a few times. This chain joins TRBV4-1 and TRBJ1-5, with D uncertain. CDR3 length: 13 amino acids. The V end lost 1 base, the J end lost 2 bases, and 3 bases lay between the germline ends. CDR1 and CDR2 (germline): MGHRA, YSYEKL. The CDR3 DNA follows: TGCGCCAGCAGCCAAGTAGGCAATCAGCCCCAGCATTTT. This codes for CASSQVGNQPQHF.

This clone was found a few times. The chain carries TRBV7-9 and TRBJ1-1, with unresolved D. Germline values: CDR1 SEHNR, CDR2 FQNEAQ (reference sequence). The length of the CDR3 is 14 residues. Between the trimmed V and J ends, which lost 1 base and 0 bases, there was a span of 6 bases. CDR3 sequence: CASSLGGMNTEAFF. In DNA form, the CDR3 reads TGTGCCAGCAGCTTAGGAGGGATGAACACTGAAGCTTTCTTT. The full variable domain, its missing parts supplied by reference TRBV7-9 and TRBJ1-1, is DTGVSQNPRHKITKRGQNVTFRCDPISEHNRLYWYRQTLGQGPEFLTYFQNEAQLEKSRLLSDRFSAERPKGSFSTLEIQRTEQGDSAMYLCASSLGGMNTEAFFGQGTRLTVV.

On this clone: At the DNA level, this CDR3 is encoded by other sequences in the same sample as well. The J gene is TRBJ2-1, the V gene TRBV5-1, with 11 bases lining up with TRBD2. Germline CDR1 SGHRS, CDR2 YFSETQ. The CDR3 length is 16 residues. V lost 3 bases, J lost 1 base, and 3 bases stayed unmatched. DNA of the CDR3: TGCGCCAGCAGCTCAGGACTAGCGGGTTCCTACAATGAGCAGTTCTTC. It yields the protein CASSSGLAGSYNEQFF.

The rearrangement links TRBV19 to TRBJ1-5; no firm D call. Per germline, CDR1 LNHDA and CDR2 SQIVND (reference sequence). The CDR3 spans 14 residues. Between the trimmed V and J ends, which lost 1 base and 3 bases, there was a span of 7 bases. The CDR3 nucleotides read TGTGCCAGTAGTATAGCAACAAACAATCAGCCCCAGCATTTT. Protein: CASSIATNNQPQHF.

J is TRBJ2-2 and V is TRBV7-2; 8 nucleotides align to TRBD2. The J segment lost 7 bases and the V segment lost 5 bases, leaving 9 bases of the junction unmatched. Germline lookup yields CDR1 SGHTA and CDR2 FQGNSA. This CDR3 is built from 15 residues. Here the CDR3 DNA reads TGTGCCAGCAGCGTAAGCGGGAGTTACAGCGGGGAGCTGTTTTTT. Protein: CASSVSGSYSGELFF.

The chain has TRBV25-1 and TRBJ1-4, with D unclear. The V end lost 1 base, the J end lost 8 bases, and 11 bases lay between the germline ends. The germline V gene encodes CDR1 MGHDK and CDR2 SYGVNS. The CDR3 has 14 residues. CDR3 amino acids: CASSESRGTEKLFF. In nucleotides, the CDR3 is TGTGCCAGCAGTGAATCCCGGGGAACGGAAAAACTGTTTTTT.

The genes are TRBV5-8 and TRBJ2-5; 13 bases are shared with TRBD2. The CDR3 consists of 18 residues. The V segment lost 0 bases and the J segment 1 base; nucleotides outside the gene matches: 6. Germline CDR1 is SGHTS and CDR2 is YDEGEE. CDR3 region: CASSLVEGLAGTQETQYF. The CDR3 DNA reads as TGTGCCAGCAGCTTGGTGGAGGGACTAGCGGGAACCCAAGAGACCCAGTACTTC.

The V and J genes are TRBV5-6 and TRBJ2-5; D might be TRBD1 (6 bases). Germline-derived CDR1 and CDR2 are SGHDT and YYEEEE. V dropped 3 bases and J dropped 9 bases, with 18 bases sitting between them. This CDR3 spans 14 amino acids. DNA for the CDR3: TGTGCCAGCAGCTACCCATCAGAATCAGGGGCCCAGTACTTC. Translated: CASSYPSESGAQYF. Supplemented by reference TRBV5-6 and TRBJ2-5, the full variable domain reads DAGVTQSPTHLIKTRGQQVTLRCSPKSGHDTVSWYQQALGQGPQFIFQYYEEEERQRGNFPDRFSGHQFPNYSSELNVNALLLGDSALYLCASSYPSESGAQYFGPGTRLLVL.

The rearrangement uses TRBV12-5 and TRBJ1-5; the D is unclear. This CDR3 comprises 15 residues. Trimming took 5 bases from V and 0 from J, leaving 11 bases between them. The germline CDR1 and CDR2 sequences are LGHNT and FRNRAP. In DNA, the CDR3 is TGTGCTAGTGGTGGCTGGGAGAATAGCAATCAGCCCCAGCATTTT. It yields the protein CASGGWENSNQPQHF. Complete variable domain (other parts from reference TRBV12-5 and TRBJ1-5): DARVTQTPRHKVTEMGQEVTMRCQPILGHNTVFWYRQTMMQGLELLAYFRNRAPLDDSGMPKDRFSAEMPDATLATLKIQPSEPRDSAVYFCASGGWENSNQPQHFGDGTRLSIL.

The rearrangement uses TRBV6-5 and TRBJ1-2; 11 bases align to TRBD1. In germline, CDR1 is MNHEY, CDR2 SVGAGI. V was clipped by 6 bases and J by 1 base; unmatched bases: 1. The CDR3 runs 14 residues. The CDR3 sequence: CASRDRGRNYGYTF. CDR3 coding DNA: TGTGCCAGCAGGGACAGGGGGCGTAACTATGGCTACACCTTC.

V and J are TRBV5-4 and TRBJ2-3; 7 nucleotides agree with TRBD2. Looked up from germline, CDR1 is SGHNT and CDR2 is YYREEE (reference sequence). The CDR3 consists of 12 residues. V trimming: 0 bases; J trimming: 14 bases; junction bases outside the gene matches: 6. The CDR3 is CASSLGAGVPYF. CDR3 sequence (DNA): TGTGCCAGCAGCTTGGGGGCGGGAGTACCGTATTTT.

J is TRBJ2-7 and V is TRBV4-2; TRBD2 might be the D (6 bases). V lost 2 bases and J lost 4, with 12 bases in between. The CDR3 runs to 14 residues. Per germline, CDR1 LGHNA and CDR2 YNFKEQ. The DNA of the CDR3 is TGTGCCAGCAGCCAAACCCCGACTAGTTACGAGCAGTACTTC. Translated, it gives CASSQTPTSYEQYF.

The chain combines TRBV27 with TRBJ1-2; 7 nucleotides align to TRBD1. The CDR3 has 14 amino acids. J was trimmed by 7 bases and V by 6 bases; bases with no gene match: 11. Germline V CDR1 and CDR2: MNHEY, SMNVEV (reference sequence). DNA for the CDR3: TGTGCCAGCAGGGGGACAGCCTTTCCCGGTGGCTACACCTTC. Protein: CASRGTAFPGGYTF.

This clone was seen a handful of times. The gene calls are TRBV7-2 and TRBJ2-7; tentatively, D is TRBD1 (5 bases). The V end lost 0 bases, the J end lost 0 bases, and 6 bases lay between the germline ends. From germline, CDR1 is SGHTA and CDR2 FQGNSA. This CDR3 has 14 amino acids. The CDR3 DNA sequence: TGTGCCAGCAGCTTAGCGGACATCTCCTACGAGCAGTACTTC. This translates into CASSLADISYEQYF.

The chain combines TRBV6-1 with TRBJ1-2; no clear D gene. Germline assignment: CDR1 MNHNS and CDR2 SASEGT. The CDR3 contains 14 residues. V lost 1 base and J 4 bases, leaving 10 bases between the germline ends. CDR3 region: CASSEEAGGYGYTF. CDR3 bases: TGTGCCAGCAGTGAAGAGGCAGGAGGCTATGGCTACACCTTC.

V gene TRBV5-4 combines with J gene TRBJ2-5; 11 bases map to TRBD2. Germline assignment: CDR1 SGHNT and CDR2 YYREEE (reference sequence). After removal of 0 bases from V and 4 bases from J, the junction contained 5 bases not matched to a gene. The CDR3 is 16 residues long. This chain's CDR3 is CASSLVLAGGRETQYF. CDR3 DNA sequence: TGTGCCAGCAGCTTGGTCTTAGCGGGAGGGAGAGAGACCCAGTACTTC. Filled out from reference TRBV5-4 and TRBJ2-5, the complete variable domain reads ETGVTQSPTHLIKTRGQQVTLRCSSQSGHNTVSWYQQALGQGPQFIFQYYREEENGRGNFPPRFSGLQFPNYSSELNVNALELDDSALYLCASSLVLAGGRETQYFGPGTRLLVL.

This clone was found a few times. J is TRBJ2-1 and V is TRBV20-1; 10 bases are shared with TRBD2. V was clipped by 3 bases and J by 2 bases; unmatched bases: 10. The V gene's germline CDR1 is DFQATT and CDR2 SNEGSKA (reference sequence). This CDR3 spans 17 amino acids. The CDR3 region is CSASGGELAGTYNEQFF. The CDR3 nucleotides read TGCAGTGCTAGTGGAGGGGAACTAGCGGGGACCTACAATGAGCAGTTCTTC.

The V and J genes are TRBV5-1 and TRBJ1-3; D is ambiguous. In germline, CDR1 is SGHRS, CDR2 YFSETQ. This CDR3 spans 18 amino acids. V gave up 4 bases and J gave up 4 bases, with 24 bases separating them. CDR3 bases: TGCGCCAGCAGCCGAAAAATTACTCTTACTGCGAGGGGAAACACCATATATTTT. This encodes CASSRKITLTARGNTIYF.

The chain couples TRBV5-6 to TRBJ2-7, with TRBD1 identical over 7 bases. J was trimmed by 2 bases and V by 3 bases; bases with no gene match: 2. This CDR3 contains 13 residues. Germline CDR1 reads SGHDT; CDR2 reads YYEEEE. CDR3 in DNA: TGTGCCAGCAGCTGGGACAGCACCTACGAGCAGTACTTC. Translation: CASSWDSTYEQYF.

The chain joins TRBV19 to TRBJ1-4, with 9 bases lining up with TRBD1. The J segment lost 5 bases and the V segment lost 8 bases, leaving 6 bases of the junction unmatched. Germline V gives CDR1 LNHDA, CDR2 SQIVND (reference sequence). CDR3 size: 14 residues. The CDR3 bases are TGTGCCAGTTCGGACAGGGGACGCAATGAAAAACTGTTTTTT. It encodes CASSDRGRNEKLFF.

The chain combines TRBV7-2 with TRBJ2-5; TRBD2 aligns across 7 bases. The trim removed 5 bases at V and 9 bases at J, leaving 0 bases unmatched. Per the germline V gene, CDR1 is SGHTA and CDR2 is FQGNSA. This CDR3 is 10 amino acids long. CDR3: CASSAGAQYF. The CDR3 DNA is TGTGCCAGCAGCGCGGGGGCCCAGTACTTC.

The chain recombines TRBV6-5 with TRBJ1-1, with D uncertain. The CDR3 is 13 amino acids. V was trimmed by 6 bases and J by 0 bases, leaving 8 bases between them. Germline V gene sequence: CDR1 MNHEY, CDR2 SVGAGI. CDR3 amino acids: CASRDYLNTEAFF. In DNA, the CDR3 is TGTGCCAGCAGGGACTATCTGAACACTGAAGCTTTCTTT.

The chain has TRBV13 and TRBJ2-7, with 12 nucleotides matching TRBD1. The CDR3 spans 15 residues. V lost 5 bases to trimming and J lost 2 bases; unmatched junction nucleotides: 4. CDR1 is PRHDT and CDR2 is FYEKMQ in the germline V gene (reference sequence). The CDR3, as DNA: TGTGCCAGCAGCCGAGGGACAGGGGGCCCCTACGAGCAGTACTTC. Amino acid sequence: CASSRGTGGPYEQYF.

The chain uses TRBV12-1 and TRBJ2-5; the DNA was not used to check the table's D call, TRBD2. TRBV12-1 counts as a pseudogene. The length of the CDR3 is 15 residues. The CDR3 is CASSPGLAGYMAQYF. For the CDR3, the DNA is TGTGCCAGCAGCCCGGGACTAGCGGGTTATATGGCCCAGTACTTC.